The 27 T cell receptor beta chains presented below share a single source sample, sequenced in a study of tumor-infiltrating lymphocytes in primary liver carcinoma. Priming with a constant-region primer yielded TCR beta cDNA from roughly 490 ng total RNA. Slightly modified ARM-PCR, run as three nested multiplex PCR rounds, produced the TCR beta libraries. It was with TRBV1-TRBV30 forward primers and a C-beta reverse primer that the first two PCR rounds were run, at approximately 10 cycles each. TCRdb itself ran the multiplex PCR reads through MiXCR, one entry per CDR3 protein. Of about 300,000 distinct CDR3 sequences listed, 65% are singletons. Both blood RNA, taken from unsorted whole blood, and germline DNA were extracted. Source material: peripheral blood. The receptors derive from a middle-aged man with primary liver carcinoma and hepatitis B virus infection.

The chain joins TRBV6-2 or TRBV6-3 to TRBJ2-3, with D tentatively TRBD2 (5 bases). Germline CDR1 MNHEY, CDR2 SVGEGT. Trimming removed 6 bases from V and 8 bases from J, with 12 bases in between. The CDR3 is made up of 12 amino acids. DNA for the CDR3: TGTGCCAGCAGACATACTAGGAGTACGCAGTATTTT. It is translated as CASRHTRSTQYF.

Turning to this clonotype: The junction differs from germline at one of its ends, possibly a read error. The V and J genes are TRBV6-2 or TRBV6-3 and TRBJ2-7; 7 nucleotides agree with TRBD2. CDR1 is MNHEY, CDR2 SVGEGT, per germline. CDR3 size: 14 residues. The CDR3 reads CASNYGGTPYEQYF. Written as DNA, the CDR3 is TGTGCCAGCAATTACGGGGGGACCCCCTACGAGCAGTACTTC.

A few counts support this clonotype. A much larger clone differs from this one at a single base, so this may be a read error. J is TRBJ2-5 and V is TRBV12-3 or TRBV12-4; D ambiguous. The CDR3 is 11 amino acids. Trimming stripped 4 bases from V and 6 bases from J, with 6 bases between. CDR3 protein: CASSYKQTQYF. Written as DNA, the CDR3 is TGTGCCAGCAGTTACAAACAGACCCAGTACTTC.

The gene calls are TRBV4-1 and TRBJ2-3; 7 positions match TRBD2. The germline gives CDR1 MGHRA, CDR2 YSYEKL. This CDR3 is built from 13 residues. With V trimmed by 4 bases and J by 6 bases, 4 bases remained unmatched. CDR3 bases: TGCGCCAGCAGCCGTTTGGGAGGGGATACGCAGTATTTT. Protein: CASSRLGGDTQYF.

On this clonotype itself: This may stem from a read error, because a much larger clone lies one nucleotide away. The V call is TRBV6-2 or TRBV6-3, the J call TRBJ2-5; D gene unclear. The CDR3 consists of 13 residues. Germline V gene sequence: CDR1 MNHEY, CDR2 SVGEGT. CDR3 residues: CAGSYGGPKTQYF. Written as DNA, the CDR3 is TGTGCCGGCAGTTACGGCGGTCCGAAGACCCAGTACTTC.

This clonotype came up once. A much larger clone differs by one base, so this may be a read error. DNA for the CDR3: TGCGTCAGCAGCCAAGAGGCGAGCGGAGGGGATACGCAGTATTTT. It codes for CVSSQEASGGDTQYF. This chain connects TRBV4-3 to TRBJ2-3; a possible D gene is TRBD2 (6 bases). The CDR3 is 15 amino acids. CDR1 and CDR2 from the germline V gene are LGHNA and YSLEER.

A word on this clonotype: At one end the junction does not follow the germline gene, possibly because of a read error. The rearrangement uses TRBV4-2 and TRBJ2-7; D is ambiguous. Germline-derived CDR1 and CDR2 are LGHNA and YNFKEQ. This CDR3 region has 14 residues. The CDR3 is CASNQDPGALEQYF. The CDR3 nucleotides read TGTGCCAGCAACCAAGATCCAGGAGCGCTAGAGCAGTACTTC.

The DNA of the CDR3 is TGTGCATGTAGCTCCGTAAAATGGCAGTTCTTC. Its protein product is CACSSVKWQFF. The chain combines TRBV11-2 with TRBJ2-1; D is uncertain. CDR3 length: 11 amino acids. The germline V gene has CDR1 SGHAT and CDR2 FQNNGV.

A word on this clonotype: Here the CDR3 omits its conserved ending phenylalanine or tryptophan, so a read error is the likely source. The genes are TRBV12-3 or TRBV12-4 and TRBJ2-6; D remains unclear. CDR3 size: 16 residues. The V gene lost 1 base and the J gene lost 0 bases, with 7 bases spanning the gap. The CDR3 DNA reads TGTGCCAGCAGTTTAGGGGGAAACTCTGGGGCCAACGTCCTGACTTTG. It specifies CASSLGGNSGANVLTL.

In its sample, this clonotype was seen many times. The V and J genes are TRBV6-1 and TRBJ1-1; D gene uncertain. Germline V gives CDR1 MNHNS, CDR2 SASEGT. The CDR3 length is 13 residues. V shed 6 bases and J shed 1 base, with 9 bases lying between them. This chain's CDR3 is CASRYQKNTEAFF. The DNA of the CDR3 is TGTGCCAGCAGGTATCAGAAGAACACTGAAGCTTTCTTT.

A note on this clonotype: This may come from a read error, since a much larger clone is one base off. The chain carries TRBV28 and TRBJ2-7; no clear D gene. Germline CDR1 reads MDHEN; CDR2 reads SYDVKM. CDR3 length: 14 amino acids. Trimming cost V 7 bases and J 0 bases, with 13 bases left between them. For the CDR3, the DNA is TGTGCCAGCACCAACGCTCGCGGCTCCTACGAGCAGTACTTC. Amino acids: CASTNARGSYEQYF.

In this sample, this clonotype turned up a few times. CDR3 sequence reads: CAVGNRRSLSSTDTQYF. The CDR3 bases are TGTGCAGTGGGGAACAGGAGGTCTCTATCTAGCACAGATACGCAGTATTTT. The chain joins TRBV7-9 to TRBJ2-3; either TRBD1 or TRBD2 may supply D (5 bases each). Germline V CDR1 and CDR2: SEHNR, FQNEAQ (reference sequence). The CDR3 extends over 17 amino acids.

On this clonotype: This may come from a read error, since a much larger clone is one base off. V gene TRBV7-8 combines with J gene TRBJ2-3, with 10 bases matching TRBD2. J gave up 3 bases and V 0 bases, and 9 bases lay outside the gene matches. Germline loops: CDR1 SGHVS, CDR2 FQNEAQ. This CDR3 contains 18 residues. The CDR3 DNA sequence: TGTGCCAGCAGCTTAGCCCAGCGGGGGGGACTTCCGACAGATACGCAGTATTTT. The encoded protein is CASSLAQRGGLPTDTQYF. The variable domain in full, completed from reference TRBV7-8 and TRBJ2-3, reads GAGVSQSPRYKVAKRGQDVALRCDPISGHVSLFWYQQALGQGPEFLTYFQNEAQLDKSGLPSDRFFAERPEGSVSTLKIQRTQQEDSAVYLCASSLAQRGGLPTDTQYFGPGTRLTVL.

This clonotype was recorded a few times. The chain employs TRBV7-9 and TRBJ1-6; D not resolved. Trimming left V 11 bases short and J 10 bases short, with 18 bases between. Germline CDR1 is SEHNR and CDR2 is FQNEAQ (reference sequence). The CDR3 runs 13 residues. DNA for the CDR3: TGTGCCGGAGCCGACCGATTGGGGTCACCCCTCCACTTT. This encodes CAGADRLGSPLHF.

In the case of this clonotype: This may be a read error: a much more frequent sequence differs by one nucleotide. The gene calls are TRBV30 and TRBJ2-1; D may be TRBD2 (5 bases). This CDR3 is built from 14 residues. The germline V and J ends were trimmed by 2 bases and 8 bases, with 16 bases remaining between them. Germline loops: CDR1 GTSNPN, CDR2 SVGIG (reference sequence). As DNA, the CDR3 is TGTGCCTGGAGTTTGGTAGCGAGAGAAGATGAGCAGTTCTTC. This translates into CAWSLVAREDEQFF.

The rearrangement links TRBV4-2 to TRBJ1-1; no firm D call. The CDR3 consists of 16 residues. Germline CDR1 reads LGHNA; CDR2 reads YNFKEQ. V was clipped by 0 bases and J by 4 bases, with 15 bases between them. This chain's CDR3 is CASSQDDGRMTTEAFF. The CDR3 nucleotides are TGTGCCAGCAGCCAAGATGACGGGCGCATGACCACTGAAGCTTTCTTT.

This clonotype was observed a handful of times. The chain links TRBV7-8 to TRBJ2-3; no firm D call. This CDR3 has 17 amino acids. Germline assignment: CDR1 SGHVS and CDR2 FQNEAQ. Trimming removed 0 bases at V and 8 bases at J, with 21 bases between. CDR3 region: CASSLAARISRWGTQYF. DNA of the CDR3: TGTGCCAGCAGCTTAGCGGCCAGGATATCGAGATGGGGTACGCAGTATTTT.

This clonotype was recorded at least ten times. The V call is TRBV6-2 or TRBV6-3, the J call TRBJ2-1, with 9 positions matching TRBD2. This CDR3 spans 13 amino acids. The V gene end was trimmed by 7 bases and the J gene end by 10 bases; junction bases not matched to a gene: 8. Germline V gene lookup returns CDR1 MNHEY and CDR2 SVGEGT. DNA of the CDR3: TGTGCCAGCACCGATAACGCGGGAGGGGAGCAGTTCTTC. It codes for CASTDNAGGEQFF.

This chain uses TRBV10-3 with TRBJ2-2; D gene ambiguous. This CDR3 has 12 amino acids. With 8 bases removed from V and 7 bases from J, the gap between germline ends came to 11 bases. Germline V CDR1 and CDR2: ENHRY, SYGVKD. This chain's CDR3 is CAIALGGGELFF. In nucleotides, the CDR3 is TGTGCCATCGCTCTGGGCGGCGGGGAGCTGTTTTTT.

This clonotype occurred once. This rearrangement joins TRBV5-6 to TRBJ1-2; D perhaps matches TRBD1 (5 bases). Germline CDR1 is SGHDT and CDR2 is YYEEEE. This CDR3 comprises 17 residues. V was shortened by 0 bases and J by 4 bases, with 19 bases between the two germline ends. As DNA, the CDR3 is TGTGCCAGCAGCTTGGGAGAGGGGATGCGCCCCCTCTATGGCTACACCTTC. Translated: CASSLGEGMRPLYGYTF.

The table lists this clonotype with a count of one. V usage is TRBV5-1 and J usage is TRBJ1-1; D is undetermined. The V gene lost 0 bases and the J gene lost 0 bases, with 6 bases spanning the gap. The CDR3 length is 14 residues. CDR1 SGHRS and CDR2 YFSETQ come from the germline V gene. The CDR3 reads CASSLALMNTEAFF. Here the CDR3 DNA reads TGCGCCAGCAGCTTGGCCTTGATGAACACTGAAGCTTTCTTT.

As to this clonotype: This may be a read error, as it is one base from a much larger clone. The J gene is TRBJ1-3, the V gene TRBV4-3; D gene uncertain. Germline V lookup: CDR1 LGHNA, CDR2 YSLEER. The V gene lost 2 bases and the J gene lost 3 bases, with 14 bases spanning the gap. The CDR3 sequence is 16 residues long. For the CDR3, the DNA is TGCGCCAGCAGCCAACATCGAGTGGGCCTTGGAAACACCATATATTTT. Its protein product is CASSQHRVGLGNTIYF.

Concerning this clonotype itself: This may come from a read error, since a much larger clone is one base off. The V call is TRBV6-1, the J call TRBJ2-4, with D perhaps being TRBD1 or TRBD2 (5 bases each). Trimming pared 4 bases from V and 0 bases from J, leaving 22 bases between. The CDR3 contains 19 residues. Germline V CDR1 and CDR2: MNHNS, SASEGT. The CDR3 loop is CASSVLGTGYELAKNIQYF. CDR3 nucleotides: TGTGCCAGCAGTGTGCTCGGGACGGGATACGAACTAGCCAAAAACATTCAGTACTTC.

This clonotype appeared many times. The CDR3 protein is CASSLGTSGPYEQYF. The CDR3 DNA follows: TGTGCCAGCAGTTTGGGGACTAGCGGGCCCTACGAGCAGTACTTC. The V and J genes are TRBV28 and TRBJ2-7, with 12 positions matching TRBD2. CDR3 length equals 15 residues. V trimming: 3 bases; J trimming: 2 bases; junction bases outside the gene matches: 2. Germline-derived CDR1 and CDR2 are MDHEN and SYDVKM.

A note on this clonotype: It is likely a read error, because the conserved phenylalanine at the end of the CDR3 is missing. The rearrangement uses TRBV24-1 and TRBJ2-5; D is unclear. The CDR3 extends over 15 amino acids. The ends were cut back, 0 bases at V and 1 base at J, with 8 bases in the middle. CDR1 is KGHDR, CDR2 SFDVKD, per germline. The CDR3 here is CATSDLRKGQETQYL. The CDR3 nucleotides are TGTGCCACCAGTGATTTGAGGAAGGGCCAAGAGACCCAGTACCTC.

To note about this clonotype: A read error may account for a junction end that differs from germline. V and J are TRBV29-1 and TRBJ2-7, with D perhaps matching TRBD1 or TRBD2 (5 bases each). The CDR3 has 14 residues. Germline V lookup: CDR1 SQVTM, CDR2 ANQGSEA. The CDR3 spells CSVSGETVSYDQYF. The CDR3 bases are TGCAGCGTCAGTGGGGAGACAGTATCCTACGACCAGTACTTC.

Concerning this clonotype itself: Just one base apart from a much larger clone, this may be a read error. V and J are TRBV6-1 and TRBJ2-5; D is perhaps TRBD2 (6 bases). Trimming pared 4 bases from V and 9 bases from J, leaving 15 bases between. Germline V CDR1 and CDR2: MNHNS, SASEGT. The CDR3 runs to 13 residues. The CDR3, as DNA: TGTGCCAGCAGTGGGTGCGGGGAGTGGGCCCAGTACTTC. The encoded protein is CASSGCGEWAQYF.